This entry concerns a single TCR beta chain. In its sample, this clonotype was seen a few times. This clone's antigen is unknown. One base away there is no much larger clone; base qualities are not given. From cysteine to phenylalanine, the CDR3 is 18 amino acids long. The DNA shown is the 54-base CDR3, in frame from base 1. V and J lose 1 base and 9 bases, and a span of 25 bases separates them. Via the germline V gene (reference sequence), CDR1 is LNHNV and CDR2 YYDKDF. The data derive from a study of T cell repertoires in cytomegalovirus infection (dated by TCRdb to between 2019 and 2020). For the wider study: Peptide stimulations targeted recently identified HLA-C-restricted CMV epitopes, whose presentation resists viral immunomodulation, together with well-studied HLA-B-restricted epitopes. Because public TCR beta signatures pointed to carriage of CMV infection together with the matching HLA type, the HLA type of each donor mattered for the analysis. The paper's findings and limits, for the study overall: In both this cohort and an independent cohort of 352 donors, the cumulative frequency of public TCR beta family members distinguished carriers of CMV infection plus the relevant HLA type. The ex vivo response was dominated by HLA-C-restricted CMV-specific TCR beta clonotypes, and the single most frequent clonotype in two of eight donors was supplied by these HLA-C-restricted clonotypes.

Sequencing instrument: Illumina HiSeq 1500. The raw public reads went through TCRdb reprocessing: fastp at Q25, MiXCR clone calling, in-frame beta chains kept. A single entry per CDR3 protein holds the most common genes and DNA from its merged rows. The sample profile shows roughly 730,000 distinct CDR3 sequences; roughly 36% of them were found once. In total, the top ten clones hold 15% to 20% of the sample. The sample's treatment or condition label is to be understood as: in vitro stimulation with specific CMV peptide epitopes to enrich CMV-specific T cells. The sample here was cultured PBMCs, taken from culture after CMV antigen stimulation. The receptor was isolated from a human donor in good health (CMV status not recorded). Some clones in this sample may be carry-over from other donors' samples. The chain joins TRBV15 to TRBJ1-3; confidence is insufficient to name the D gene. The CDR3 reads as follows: CATSRGTDWASLESTIYF. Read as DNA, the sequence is TGTGCCACCAGCAGAGGCACGGACTGGGCGTCGCTGGAGAGCACCATATATTTT. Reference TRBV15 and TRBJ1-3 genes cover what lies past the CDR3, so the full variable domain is DAMVIQNPRYQVTQFGKPVTLSCSQTLNHNVMYWYQQKSSQAPKLLFHYYDKDFNNEADTPDNFQSRRPNTSFCFLDIRSPGLGDTAMYLCATSRGTDWASLESTIYFGEGSWLTVV.